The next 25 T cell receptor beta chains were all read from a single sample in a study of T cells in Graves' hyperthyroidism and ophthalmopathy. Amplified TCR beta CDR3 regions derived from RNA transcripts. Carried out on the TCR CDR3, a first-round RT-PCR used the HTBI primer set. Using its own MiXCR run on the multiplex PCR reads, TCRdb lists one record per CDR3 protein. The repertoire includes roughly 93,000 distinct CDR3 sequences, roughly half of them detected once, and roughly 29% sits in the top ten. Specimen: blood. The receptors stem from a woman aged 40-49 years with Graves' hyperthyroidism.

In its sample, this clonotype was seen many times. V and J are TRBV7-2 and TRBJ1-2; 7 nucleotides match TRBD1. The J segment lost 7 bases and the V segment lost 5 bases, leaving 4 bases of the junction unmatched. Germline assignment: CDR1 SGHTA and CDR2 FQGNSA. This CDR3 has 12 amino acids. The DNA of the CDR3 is TGTGCCAGCAGCCCACGGACAGGTGGCTACACCTTC. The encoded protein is CASSPRTGGYTF.

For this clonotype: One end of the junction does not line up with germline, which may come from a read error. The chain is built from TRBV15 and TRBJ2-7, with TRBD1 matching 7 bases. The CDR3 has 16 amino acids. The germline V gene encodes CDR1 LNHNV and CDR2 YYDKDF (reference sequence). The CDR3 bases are TGTGCCACCAGCCGAGATGGGACAGCCTTTACCTACGAGCAGTACTTC. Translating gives CATSRDGTAFTYEQYF.

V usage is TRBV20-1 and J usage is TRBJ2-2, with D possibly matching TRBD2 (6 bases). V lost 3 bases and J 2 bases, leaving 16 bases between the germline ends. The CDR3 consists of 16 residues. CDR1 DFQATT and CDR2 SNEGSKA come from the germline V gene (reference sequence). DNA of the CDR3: TGCAGTGCTAGCTGGGTGAGCGGGTTAAACACCGGGGAGCTGTTTTTT. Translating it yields CSASWVSGLNTGELFF.

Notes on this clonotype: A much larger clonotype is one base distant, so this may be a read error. The CDR3 spells CASRTSGNTGELLF. For the CDR3, the DNA is TGTGCCAGCAGAACTAGCGGGAACACCGGGGAGCTGCTTTTT. V usage is TRBV2 and J usage is TRBJ2-2, with 10 bases fitting TRBD2. Germline assignment: CDR1 SNHLY and CDR2 FYNNEI. The length of the CDR3 is 14 residues.

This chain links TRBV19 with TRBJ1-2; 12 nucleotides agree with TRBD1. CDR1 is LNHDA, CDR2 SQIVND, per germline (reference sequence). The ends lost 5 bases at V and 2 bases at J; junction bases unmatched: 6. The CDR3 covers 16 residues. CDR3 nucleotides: TGTGCCAGTAGTCCCGGGACAGGGGGCAGGAACTATGGCTACACCTTC. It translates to CASSPGTGGRNYGYTF.

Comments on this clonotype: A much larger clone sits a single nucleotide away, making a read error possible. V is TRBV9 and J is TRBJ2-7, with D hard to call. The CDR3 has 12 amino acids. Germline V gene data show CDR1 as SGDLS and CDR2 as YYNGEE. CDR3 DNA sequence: TGTGCCAGCGGCACAGATTCCTACGAGCAGCACTTC. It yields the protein CASGTDSYEQHF.

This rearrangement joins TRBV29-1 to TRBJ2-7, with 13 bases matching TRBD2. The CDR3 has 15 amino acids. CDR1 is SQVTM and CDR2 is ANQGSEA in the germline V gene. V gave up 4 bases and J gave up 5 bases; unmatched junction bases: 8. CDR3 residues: CSVVLTSGRANEQYF. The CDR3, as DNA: TGCAGCGTTGTCCTTACTAGCGGGAGGGCCAACGAGCAGTACTTC.

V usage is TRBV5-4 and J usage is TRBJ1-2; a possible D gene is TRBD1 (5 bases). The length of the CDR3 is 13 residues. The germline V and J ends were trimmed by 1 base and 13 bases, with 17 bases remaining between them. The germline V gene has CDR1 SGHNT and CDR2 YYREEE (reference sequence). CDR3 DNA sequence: TGTGCCAGCAGCTTGACACAGGTCTCTGGTTGCACCTTC. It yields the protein CASSLTQVSGCTF.

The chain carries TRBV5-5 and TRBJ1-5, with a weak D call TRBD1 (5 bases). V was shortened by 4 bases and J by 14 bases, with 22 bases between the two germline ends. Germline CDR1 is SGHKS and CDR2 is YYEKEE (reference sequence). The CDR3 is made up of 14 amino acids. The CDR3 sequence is CASSVLGGYAYEHF. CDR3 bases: TGTGCCAGCAGCGTACTTGGGGGATATGCCTACGAGCATTTT.

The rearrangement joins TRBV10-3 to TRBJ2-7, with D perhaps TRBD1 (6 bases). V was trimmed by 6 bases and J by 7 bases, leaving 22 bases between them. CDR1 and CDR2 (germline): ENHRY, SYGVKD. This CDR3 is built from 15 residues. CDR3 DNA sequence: TGTGCCATCAGACCCGGGACACAGAACACCGGGGAGCAGTACTTC. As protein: CAIRPGTQNTGEQYF.

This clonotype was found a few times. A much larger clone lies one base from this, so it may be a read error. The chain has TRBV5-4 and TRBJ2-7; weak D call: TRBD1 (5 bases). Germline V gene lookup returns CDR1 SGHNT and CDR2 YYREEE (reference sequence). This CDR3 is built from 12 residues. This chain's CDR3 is CASNLDMNEQYF. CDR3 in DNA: TGTGCCAGCAACTTGGACATGAACGAGCAGTACTTC.

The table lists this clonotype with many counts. CDR3 in amino acids: CASSGIQRETQYF. The CDR3 DNA is TGTGCCAGCAGCGGGATACAGCGGGAGACCCAGTACTTC. The chain has TRBV9 and TRBJ2-5; TRBD2 might be the D (5 bases). The CDR3 extends over 13 amino acids. V was clipped by 3 bases and J by 5 bases, with 11 bases between them. Germline CDR1 and CDR2: SGDLS and YYNGEE. Full variable domain (rest looked up from reference TRBV9 and TRBJ2-5): DSGVTQTPKHLITATGQRVTLRCSPRSGDLSVYWYQQSLDQGLQFLIQYYNGEERAKGNILERFSAQQFPDLHSELNLSSLELGDSALYFCASSGIQRETQYFGPGTRLLVL.

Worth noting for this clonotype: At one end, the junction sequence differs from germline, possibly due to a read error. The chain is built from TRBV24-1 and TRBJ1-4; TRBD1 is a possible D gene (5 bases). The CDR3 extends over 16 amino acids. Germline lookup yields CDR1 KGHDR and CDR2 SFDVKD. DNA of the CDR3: TGTGCCACCAGTGATTCGTCCCGGGGCAGGGAGGAAAGACTGTTTTTT. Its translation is CATSDSSRGREERLFF.

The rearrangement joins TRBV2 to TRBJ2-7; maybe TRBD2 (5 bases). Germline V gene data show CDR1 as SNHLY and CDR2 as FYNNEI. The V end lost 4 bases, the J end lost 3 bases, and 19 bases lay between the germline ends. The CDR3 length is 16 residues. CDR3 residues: CASSARLTSGVYEQYF. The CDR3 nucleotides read TGTGCCAGCAGTGCTAGGTTGACCAGCGGAGTCTACGAGCAGTACTTC.

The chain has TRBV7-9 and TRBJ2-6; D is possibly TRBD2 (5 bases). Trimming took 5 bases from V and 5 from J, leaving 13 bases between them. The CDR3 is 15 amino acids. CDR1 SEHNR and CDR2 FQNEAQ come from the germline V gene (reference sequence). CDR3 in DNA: TGTGCCAGCAGCCCGGTTAGCGTACGGGCCAACGTCCTGACTTTC. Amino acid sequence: CASSPVSVRANVLTF.

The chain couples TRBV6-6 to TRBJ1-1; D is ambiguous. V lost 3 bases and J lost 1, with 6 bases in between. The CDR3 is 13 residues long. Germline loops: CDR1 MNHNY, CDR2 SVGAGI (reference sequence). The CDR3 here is CASSYFRNTEAFF. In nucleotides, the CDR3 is TGTGCCAGCAGTTATTTTAGGAACACTGAAGCTTTCTTT.

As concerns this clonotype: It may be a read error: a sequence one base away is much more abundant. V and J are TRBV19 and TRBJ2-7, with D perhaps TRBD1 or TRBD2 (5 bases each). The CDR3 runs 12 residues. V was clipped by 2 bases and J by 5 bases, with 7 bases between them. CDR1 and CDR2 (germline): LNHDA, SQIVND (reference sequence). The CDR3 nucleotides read TGTGCCAGTAGTATACGGGGCGACGAGCAGTACTTC. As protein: CASSIRGDEQYF.

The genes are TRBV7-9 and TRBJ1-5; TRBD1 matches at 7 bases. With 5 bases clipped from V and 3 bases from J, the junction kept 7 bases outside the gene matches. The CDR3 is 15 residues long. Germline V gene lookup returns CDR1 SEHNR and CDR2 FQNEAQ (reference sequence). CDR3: CASSRQGPFNQPQHF. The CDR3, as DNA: TGTGCCAGCAGCCGACAGGGCCCCTTCAATCAGCCCCAGCATTTT.

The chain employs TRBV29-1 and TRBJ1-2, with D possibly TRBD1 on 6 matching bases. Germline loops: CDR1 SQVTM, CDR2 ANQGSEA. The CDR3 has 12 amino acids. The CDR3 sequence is CREGGPYYGYTF. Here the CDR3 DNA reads TGCAGGGAGGGGGGGCCCTACTATGGCTACACCTTC.

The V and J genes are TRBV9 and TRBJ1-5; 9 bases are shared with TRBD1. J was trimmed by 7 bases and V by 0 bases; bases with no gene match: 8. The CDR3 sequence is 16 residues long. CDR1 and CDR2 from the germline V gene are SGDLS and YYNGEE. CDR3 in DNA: TGTGCCAGCAGCGTAGGGGCCGGGACAGGGTACCAGCCCCAGCATTTT. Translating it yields CASSVGAGTGYQPQHF.

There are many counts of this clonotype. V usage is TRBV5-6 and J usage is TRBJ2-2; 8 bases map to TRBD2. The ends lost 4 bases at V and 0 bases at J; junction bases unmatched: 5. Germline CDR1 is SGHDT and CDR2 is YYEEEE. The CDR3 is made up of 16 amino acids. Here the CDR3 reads CASSGGLGPNTGELFF. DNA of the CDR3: TGTGCCAGCAGCGGGGGACTAGGACCGAACACCGGGGAGCTGTTTTTT. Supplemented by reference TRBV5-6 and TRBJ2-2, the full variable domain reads DAGVTQSPTHLIKTRGQQVTLRCSPKSGHDTVSWYQQALGQGPQFIFQYYEEEERQRGNFPDRFSGHQFPNYSSELNVNALLLGDSALYLCASSGGLGPNTGELFFGEGSRLTVL.

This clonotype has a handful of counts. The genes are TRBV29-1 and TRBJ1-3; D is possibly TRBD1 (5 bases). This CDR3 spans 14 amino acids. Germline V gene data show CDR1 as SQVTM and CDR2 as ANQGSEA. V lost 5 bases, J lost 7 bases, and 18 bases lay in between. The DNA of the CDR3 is TGCAGCGTTATAGGGACTGGCGATGGTAACACCATATATTTT. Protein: CSVIGTGDGNTIYF.

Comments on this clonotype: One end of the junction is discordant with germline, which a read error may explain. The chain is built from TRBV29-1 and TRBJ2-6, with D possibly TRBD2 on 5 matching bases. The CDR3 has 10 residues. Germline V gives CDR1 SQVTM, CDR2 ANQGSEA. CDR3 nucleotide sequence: TGCAGCGCACCCGGAGCGGTTGAAGCTTTC. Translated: CSAPGAVEAF.

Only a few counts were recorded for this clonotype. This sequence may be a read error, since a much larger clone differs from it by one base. The CDR3 DNA sequence: TGTGCCAGCAGTTCCGACCCGCGGACTGAAGCTTCCTTT. Translation: CASSSDPRTEASF. The chain uses TRBV7-6 and TRBJ1-1; no definite D call. Germline loops: CDR1 SGHVS, CDR2 FNYEAQ. This CDR3 region has 13 residues.

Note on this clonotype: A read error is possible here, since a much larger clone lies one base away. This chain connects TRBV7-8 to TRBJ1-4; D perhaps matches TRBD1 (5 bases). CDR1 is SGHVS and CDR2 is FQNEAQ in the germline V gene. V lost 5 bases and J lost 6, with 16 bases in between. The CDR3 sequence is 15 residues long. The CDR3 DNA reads TGTGCCAGCAGCAAAGGCAACGGGGGGGATGAAAAACTGTTTTTT. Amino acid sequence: CASSKGNGGDEKLFF.